This T cell receptor beta chain was sequenced in a study of shared clonotypes between healthy human individuals. Remarks on this clone: Its antigen remains unidentified.

The CDR3 has 16 amino acids. V gave up 2 bases and J gave up 0 bases, with 12 bases separating them. Germline V gives CDR1 SGHDN, CDR2 FVKESK. Study findings and constraints: Though the depth was large, rarefaction showed that sorted-subset sequencing was incomplete.

As processed by the authors: ImmunoSEQ output lacked quality scores and full-length reads, limiting matched filtering. This table comes from immunoSEQ multiplex PCR, and its TCRdb copy is limited to in-frame clones, with some not included. V, J and clone size were drawn from that table, and D and trimming were deduced from the DNA. The sample yields 950,000 to 1,100,000 clones, about 75% seen once. The sequence was collected from a man between 18 and 29 years old in good health. The V gene is TRBV14, the J gene TRBJ2-3; D uncertain. Sequenced material: memory CD4+ T cells sorted from blood. Subset reported: CD45RA-negative fraction. DNA of the CDR3: TGTGCCAGCAGCCAACGGCTAGATTCTAGCACAGATACGCAGTATTTT. Its translation is CASSQRLDSSTDTQYF.